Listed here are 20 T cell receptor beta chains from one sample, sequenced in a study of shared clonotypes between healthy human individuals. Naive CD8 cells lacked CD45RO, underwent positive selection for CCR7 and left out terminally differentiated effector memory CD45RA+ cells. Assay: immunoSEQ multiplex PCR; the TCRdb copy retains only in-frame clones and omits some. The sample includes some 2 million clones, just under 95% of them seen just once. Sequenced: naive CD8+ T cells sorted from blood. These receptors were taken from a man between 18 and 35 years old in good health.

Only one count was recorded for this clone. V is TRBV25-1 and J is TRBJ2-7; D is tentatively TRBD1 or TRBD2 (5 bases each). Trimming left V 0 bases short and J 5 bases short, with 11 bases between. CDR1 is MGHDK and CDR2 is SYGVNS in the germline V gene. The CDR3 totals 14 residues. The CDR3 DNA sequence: TGTGCCAGCAGTGAATATATGGGGGTCAACGAGCAGTACTTC. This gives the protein CASSEYMGVNEQYF.

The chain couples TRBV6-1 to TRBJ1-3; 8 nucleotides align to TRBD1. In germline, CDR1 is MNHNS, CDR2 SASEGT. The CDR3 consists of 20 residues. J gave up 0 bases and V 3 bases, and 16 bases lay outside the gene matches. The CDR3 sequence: CASSDPPGQVLSSSGNTIYF. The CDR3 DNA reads TGTGCCAGCAGTGACCCCCCGGGACAGGTCCTATCAAGCTCTGGAAACACCATATATTTT.

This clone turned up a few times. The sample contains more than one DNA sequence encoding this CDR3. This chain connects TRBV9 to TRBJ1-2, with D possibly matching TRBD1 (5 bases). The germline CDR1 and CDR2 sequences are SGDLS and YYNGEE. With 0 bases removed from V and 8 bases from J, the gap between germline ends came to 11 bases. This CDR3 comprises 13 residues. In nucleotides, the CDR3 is TGTGCCAGCAGCGTAGGGGGCGTACGAGGCTACACCTTC. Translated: CASSVGGVRGYTF.

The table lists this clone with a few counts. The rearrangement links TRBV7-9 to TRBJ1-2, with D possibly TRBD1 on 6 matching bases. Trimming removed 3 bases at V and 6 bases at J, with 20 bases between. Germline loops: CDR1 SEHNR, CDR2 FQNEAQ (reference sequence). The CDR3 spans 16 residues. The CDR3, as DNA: TGTGCCAGCAGCTTCGATCCGGGCCAGGGGCGACATGGCTACACCTTC. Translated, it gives CASSFDPGQGRHGYTF.

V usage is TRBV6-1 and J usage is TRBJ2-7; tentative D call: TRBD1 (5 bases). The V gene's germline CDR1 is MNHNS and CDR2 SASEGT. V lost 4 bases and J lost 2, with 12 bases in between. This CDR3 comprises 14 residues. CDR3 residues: CASSARGSTYEQYF. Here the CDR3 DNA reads TGTGCCAGCAGTGCAAGGGGCAGTACCTACGAGCAGTACTTC.

The CDR3 sequence is CASSLDGNEQFF. For the CDR3, the DNA is TGCGCCAGCAGCTTGGATGGCAATGAGCAGTTCTTC. This chain links TRBV5-1 with TRBJ2-1, with D unresolved. Trimming removed 0 bases at V and 6 bases at J, with 4 bases between. The germline V gene has CDR1 SGHRS and CDR2 YFSETQ. CDR3 length equals 12 residues.

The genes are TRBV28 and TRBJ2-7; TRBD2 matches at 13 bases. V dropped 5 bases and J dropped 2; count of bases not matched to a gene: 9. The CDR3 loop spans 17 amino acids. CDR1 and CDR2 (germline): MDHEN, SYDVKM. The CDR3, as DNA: TGTGCCAGCAGTCTCCCCGGACTAGCGGGGGCCACCTACGAGCAGTACTTC. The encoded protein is CASSLPGLAGATYEQYF.

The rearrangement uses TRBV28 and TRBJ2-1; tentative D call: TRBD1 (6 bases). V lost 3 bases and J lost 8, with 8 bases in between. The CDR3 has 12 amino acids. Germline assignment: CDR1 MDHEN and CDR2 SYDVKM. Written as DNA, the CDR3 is TGTGCCAGCAGTTTCCAGGGGTATGAGCAGTTCTTC. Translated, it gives CASSFQGYEQFF.

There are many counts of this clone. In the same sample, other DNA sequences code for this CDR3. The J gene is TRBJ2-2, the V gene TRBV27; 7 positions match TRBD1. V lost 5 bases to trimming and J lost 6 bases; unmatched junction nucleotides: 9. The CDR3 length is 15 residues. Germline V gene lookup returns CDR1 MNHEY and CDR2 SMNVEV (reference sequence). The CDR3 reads CASSVNRGRAGELFF. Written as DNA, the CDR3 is TGTGCCAGCAGTGTAAACAGGGGTAGAGCCGGGGAGCTGTTTTTT.

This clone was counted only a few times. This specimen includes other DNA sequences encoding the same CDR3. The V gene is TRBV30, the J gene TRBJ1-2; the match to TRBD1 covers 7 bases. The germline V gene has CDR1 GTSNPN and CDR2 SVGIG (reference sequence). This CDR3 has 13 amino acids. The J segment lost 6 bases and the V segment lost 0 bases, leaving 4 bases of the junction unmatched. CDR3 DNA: TGTGCCTGGAGTGTAGGGGGCCTCGATGGCTACACCTTC. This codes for CAWSVGGLDGYTF.

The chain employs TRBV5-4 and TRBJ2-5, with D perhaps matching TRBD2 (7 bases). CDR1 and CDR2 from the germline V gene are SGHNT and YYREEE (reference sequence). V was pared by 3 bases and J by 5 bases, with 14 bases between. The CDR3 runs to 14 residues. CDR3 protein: CASSWRGGEETQYF. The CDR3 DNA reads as TGTGCCAGCAGCTGGAGGGGGGGAGAGGAGACCCAGTACTTC.

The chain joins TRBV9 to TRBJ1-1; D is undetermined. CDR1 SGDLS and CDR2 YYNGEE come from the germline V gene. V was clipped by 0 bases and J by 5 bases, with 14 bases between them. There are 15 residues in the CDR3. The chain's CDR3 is CASSVERSVSTEAFF. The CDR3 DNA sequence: TGTGCCAGCAGCGTAGAGCGGAGTGTATCGACTGAAGCTTTCTTT. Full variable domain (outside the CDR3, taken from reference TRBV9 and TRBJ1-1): DSGVTQTPKHLITATGQRVTLRCSPRSGDLSVYWYQQSLDQGLQFLIQYYNGEERAKGNILERFSAQQFPDLHSELNLSSLELGDSALYFCASSVERSVSTEAFFGQGTRLTVV.

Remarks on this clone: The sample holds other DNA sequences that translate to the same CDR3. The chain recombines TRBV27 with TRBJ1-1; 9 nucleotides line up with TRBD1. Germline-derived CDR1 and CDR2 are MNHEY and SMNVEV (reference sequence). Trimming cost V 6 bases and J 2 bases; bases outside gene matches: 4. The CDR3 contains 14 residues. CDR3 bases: TGTGCCAGCAGCCAGACAGGGGGAAACACTGAAGCTTTCTTT. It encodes CASSQTGGNTEAFF.

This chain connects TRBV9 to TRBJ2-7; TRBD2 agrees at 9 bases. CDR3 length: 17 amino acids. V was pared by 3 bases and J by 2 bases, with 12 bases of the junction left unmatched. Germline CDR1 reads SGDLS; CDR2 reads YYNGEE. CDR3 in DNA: TGTGCCAGCAGCGCCCTGGATGTAGCGGGGGCCACCTACGAGCAGTACTTC. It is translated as CASSALDVAGATYEQYF.

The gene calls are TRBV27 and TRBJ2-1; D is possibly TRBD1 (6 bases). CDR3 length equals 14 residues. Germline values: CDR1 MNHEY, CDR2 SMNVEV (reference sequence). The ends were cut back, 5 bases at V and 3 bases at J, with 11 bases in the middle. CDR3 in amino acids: CASSIRTDYNEQFF. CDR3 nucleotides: TGTGCCAGCAGTATCCGGACAGACTACAATGAGCAGTTCTTC.

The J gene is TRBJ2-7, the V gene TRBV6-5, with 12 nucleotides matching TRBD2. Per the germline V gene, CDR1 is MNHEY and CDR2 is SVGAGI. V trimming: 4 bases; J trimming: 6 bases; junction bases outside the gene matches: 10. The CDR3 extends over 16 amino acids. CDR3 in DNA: TGTGCCAGCAGTTCCATTCTAGCGGGAGGGTTCGGCGAGCAGTACTTC. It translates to CASSSILAGGFGEQYF.

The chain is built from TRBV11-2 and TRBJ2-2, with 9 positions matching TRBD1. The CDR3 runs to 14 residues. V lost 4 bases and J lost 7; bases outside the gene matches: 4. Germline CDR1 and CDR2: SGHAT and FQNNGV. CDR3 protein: CASSSGQGGGELFF. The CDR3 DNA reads TGTGCCAGCAGCTCGGGACAGGGTGGCGGGGAGCTGTTTTTT.

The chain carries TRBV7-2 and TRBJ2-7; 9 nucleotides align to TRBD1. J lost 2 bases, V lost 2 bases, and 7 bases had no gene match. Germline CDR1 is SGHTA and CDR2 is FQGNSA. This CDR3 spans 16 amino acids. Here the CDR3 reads CASSLPRDRATYEQYF. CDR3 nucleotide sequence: TGTGCCAGCAGCTTACCCCGGGACAGGGCAACCTACGAGCAGTACTTC.

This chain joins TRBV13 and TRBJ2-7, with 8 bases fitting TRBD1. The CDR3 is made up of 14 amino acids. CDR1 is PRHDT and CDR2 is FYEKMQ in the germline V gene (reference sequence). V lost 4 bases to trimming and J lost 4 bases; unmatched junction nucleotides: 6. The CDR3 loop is CASSYGTGSYEQYF. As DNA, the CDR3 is TGTGCCAGCAGCTATGGGACAGGCTCTTACGAGCAGTACTTC.

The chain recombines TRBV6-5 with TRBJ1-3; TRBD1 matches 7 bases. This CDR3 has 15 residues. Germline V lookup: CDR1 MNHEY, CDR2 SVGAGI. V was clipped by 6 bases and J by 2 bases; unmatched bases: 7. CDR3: CASSQGGEAGNTIYF. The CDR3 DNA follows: TGTGCCAGCAGCCAGGGGGGGGAAGCTGGAAACACCATATATTTT.